This T cell receptor (beta chain) was documented in a study of T cells in tuberculosis. Study-wide context: T cells were selected with CD1B tetramers loaded with glucose monomycolate. In South Africa, adults with active tuberculosis were compared with IGRA-negative and latently infected IGRA-positive adolescents.

Sequenced by immunoSEQ multiplex PCR; TCRdb stores in-frame clones only, minus some. The table includes roughly 44,000 clones, roughly 95% detected once. Germline loops: CDR1 SNHLY, CDR2 FYNNEI. The V segment lost 6 bases and the J segment 5 bases; nucleotides outside the gene matches: 7. The CDR3 is 15 amino acids. Each donor contributed 85,000 to 100,000 T cells on average, unsorted. The chain recombines TRBV2 with TRBJ2-2, with TRBD1 identical over 9 bases. Material: PBMCs. The TCR originated in a donor between 5 and 29 years old with latent tuberculosis or without tuberculosis infection. Here the CDR3 DNA reads TGTGCCAGCAGAAAATCGACAGGGGGGACCGGGGAGCTGTTTTTT. Amino acids: CASRKSTGGTGELFF.